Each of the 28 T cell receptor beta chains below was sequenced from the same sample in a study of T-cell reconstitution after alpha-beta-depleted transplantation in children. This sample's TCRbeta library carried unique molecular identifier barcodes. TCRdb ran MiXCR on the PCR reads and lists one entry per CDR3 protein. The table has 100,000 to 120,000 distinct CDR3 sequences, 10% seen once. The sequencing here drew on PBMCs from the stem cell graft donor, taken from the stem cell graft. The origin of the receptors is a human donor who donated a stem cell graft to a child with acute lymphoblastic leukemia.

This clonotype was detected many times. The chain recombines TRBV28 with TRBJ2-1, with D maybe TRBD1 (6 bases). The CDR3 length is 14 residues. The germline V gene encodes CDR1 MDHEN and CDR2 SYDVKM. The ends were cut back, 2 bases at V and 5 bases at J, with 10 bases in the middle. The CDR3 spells CASSLPTGHNEQFF. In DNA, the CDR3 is TGTGCCAGCAGTTTACCTACAGGGCACAATGAGCAGTTCTTC.

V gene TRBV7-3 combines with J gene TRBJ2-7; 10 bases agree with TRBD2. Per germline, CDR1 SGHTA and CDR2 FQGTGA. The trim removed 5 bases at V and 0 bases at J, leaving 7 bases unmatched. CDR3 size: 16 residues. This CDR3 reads CASSPLAGGSSYEQYF. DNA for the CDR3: TGTGCCAGCAGCCCGTTAGCGGGAGGTAGCTCCTACGAGCAGTACTTC.

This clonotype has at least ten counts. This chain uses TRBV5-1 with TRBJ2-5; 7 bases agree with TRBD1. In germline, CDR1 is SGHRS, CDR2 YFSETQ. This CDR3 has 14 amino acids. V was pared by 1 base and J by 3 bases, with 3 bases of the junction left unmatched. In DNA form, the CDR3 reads TGCGCCAGCAGCTTGCGACAGGGAGAAGAGACCCAGTACTTC. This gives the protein CASSLRQGEETQYF.

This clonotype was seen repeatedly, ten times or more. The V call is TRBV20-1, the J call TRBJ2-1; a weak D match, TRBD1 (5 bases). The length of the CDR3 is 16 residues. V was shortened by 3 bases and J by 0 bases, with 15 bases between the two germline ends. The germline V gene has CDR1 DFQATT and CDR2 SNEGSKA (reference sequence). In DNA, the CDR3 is TGCAGTGCTAGTCCCGTCGACAGTTACTCCTACAATGAGCAGTTCTTC. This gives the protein CSASPVDSYSYNEQFF.

CDR3 sequence: CASSPLAGGQETQYF. For the CDR3, the DNA is TGTGCCAGCTCACCACTAGCAGGGGGCCAAGAGACCCAGTACTTC. This chain connects TRBV18 to TRBJ2-5; TRBD1 aligns across 7 bases. V shed 1 base and J 1 base; nucleotides not matched to a gene: 3. CDR1 is KGHSH and CDR2 is LQKENI in the germline V gene. The CDR3 has 15 residues.

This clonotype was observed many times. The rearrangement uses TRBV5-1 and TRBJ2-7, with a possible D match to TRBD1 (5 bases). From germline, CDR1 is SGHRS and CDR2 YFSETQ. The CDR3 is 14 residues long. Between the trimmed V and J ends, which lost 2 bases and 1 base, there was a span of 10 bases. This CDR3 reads CASSFGASSYEQYF. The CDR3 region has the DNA TGCGCCAGCAGCTTTGGGGCTAGTTCCTACGAGCAGTACTTC.

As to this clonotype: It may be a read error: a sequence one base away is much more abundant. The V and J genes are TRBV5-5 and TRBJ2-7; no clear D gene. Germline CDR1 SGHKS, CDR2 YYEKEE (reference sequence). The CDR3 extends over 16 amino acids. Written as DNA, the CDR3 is TGTGCCAGCGGCTTGTCTGACGTCCGGACGGGTTACGAGCAGTACTTC. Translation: CASGLSDVRTGYEQYF.

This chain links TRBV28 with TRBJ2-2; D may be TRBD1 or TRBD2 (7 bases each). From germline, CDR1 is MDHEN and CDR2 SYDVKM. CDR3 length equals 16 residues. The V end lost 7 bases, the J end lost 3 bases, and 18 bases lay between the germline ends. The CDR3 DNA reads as TGTGCCAGCACCTTCGGGGCAGGGGGGGACACCGGGGAGCTGTTTTTT. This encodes CASTFGAGGDTGELFF.

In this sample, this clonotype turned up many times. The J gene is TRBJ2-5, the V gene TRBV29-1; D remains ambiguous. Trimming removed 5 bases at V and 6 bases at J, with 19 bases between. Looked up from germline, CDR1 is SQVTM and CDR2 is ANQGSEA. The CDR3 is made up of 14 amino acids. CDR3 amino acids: CSVKLAVFQKTQYF. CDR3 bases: TGCAGCGTTAAGCTCGCGGTTTTTCAGAAGACCCAGTACTTC. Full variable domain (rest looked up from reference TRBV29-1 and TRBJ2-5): SAVISQKPSRDICQRGTSLTIQCQVDSQVTMMFWYRQQPGQSLTLIATANQGSEATYESGFVIDKFPISRPNLTFSTLTVSNMSPEDSSIYLCSVKLAVFQKTQYFGPGTRLLVL.

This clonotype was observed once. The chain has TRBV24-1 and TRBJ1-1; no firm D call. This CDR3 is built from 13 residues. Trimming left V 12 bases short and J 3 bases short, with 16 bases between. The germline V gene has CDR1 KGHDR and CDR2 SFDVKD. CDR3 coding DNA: TGTGCCCCGGGTTGGAGATTGGACACTGAAGCTTTCTTT. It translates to CAPGWRLDTEAFF.

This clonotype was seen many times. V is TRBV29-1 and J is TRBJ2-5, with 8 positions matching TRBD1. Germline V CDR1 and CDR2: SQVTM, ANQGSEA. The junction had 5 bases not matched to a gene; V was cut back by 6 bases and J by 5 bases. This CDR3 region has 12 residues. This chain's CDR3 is CSVGDRRETQYF. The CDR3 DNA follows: TGCAGCGTGGGGGACAGGCGCGAGACCCAGTACTTC.

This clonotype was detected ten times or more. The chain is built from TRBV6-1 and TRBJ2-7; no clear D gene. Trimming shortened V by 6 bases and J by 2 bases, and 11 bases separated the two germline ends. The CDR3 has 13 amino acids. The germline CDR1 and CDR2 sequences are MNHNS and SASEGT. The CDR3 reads CASSQVETYEQYF. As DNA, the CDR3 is TGTGCCAGCAGCCAGGTTGAGACCTACGAGCAGTACTTC.

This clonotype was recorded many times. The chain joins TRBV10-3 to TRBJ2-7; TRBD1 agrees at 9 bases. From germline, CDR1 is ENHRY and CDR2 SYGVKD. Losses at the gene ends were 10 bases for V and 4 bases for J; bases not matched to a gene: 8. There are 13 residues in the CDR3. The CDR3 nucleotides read TGTGCCACCGCGGGACAGGGCGGTTACGAGCAGTACTTC. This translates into CATAGQGGYEQYF.

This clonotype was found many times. This chain's CDR3 is CASSLASGGPRTQYF. As DNA, the CDR3 is TGCGCCAGCAGCTTGGCCAGCGGGGGGCCAAGAACCCAGTACTTC. The J gene is TRBJ2-5, the V gene TRBV5-1; TRBD2 aligns across 9 bases. Trimming cost V 0 bases and J 8 bases; bases outside gene matches: 8. This CDR3 is 15 amino acids long. Germline assignment: CDR1 SGHRS and CDR2 YFSETQ.

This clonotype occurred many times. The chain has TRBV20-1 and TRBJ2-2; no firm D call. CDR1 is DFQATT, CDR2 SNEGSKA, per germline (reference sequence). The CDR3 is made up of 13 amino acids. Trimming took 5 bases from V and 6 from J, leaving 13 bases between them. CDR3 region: CSAGVTVAGELFF. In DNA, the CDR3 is TGCAGTGCTGGGGTCACGGTGGCCGGGGAGCTGTTTTTT.

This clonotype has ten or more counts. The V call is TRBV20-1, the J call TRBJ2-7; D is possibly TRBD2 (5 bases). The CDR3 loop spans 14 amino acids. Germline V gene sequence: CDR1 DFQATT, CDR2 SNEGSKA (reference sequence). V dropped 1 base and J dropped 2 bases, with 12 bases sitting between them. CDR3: CSARARGKTYEQYF. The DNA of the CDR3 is TGCAGTGCTAGAGCCCGGGGAAAGACCTACGAGCAGTACTTC.

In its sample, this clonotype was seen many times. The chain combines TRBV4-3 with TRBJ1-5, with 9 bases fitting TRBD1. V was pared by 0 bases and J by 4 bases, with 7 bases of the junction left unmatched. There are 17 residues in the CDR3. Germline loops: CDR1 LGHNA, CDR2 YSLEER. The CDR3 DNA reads TGCGCCAGCAGCCAAGATCTTACAGGGGGCCGGAATCAGCCCCAGCATTTT. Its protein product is CASSQDLTGGRNQPQHF.

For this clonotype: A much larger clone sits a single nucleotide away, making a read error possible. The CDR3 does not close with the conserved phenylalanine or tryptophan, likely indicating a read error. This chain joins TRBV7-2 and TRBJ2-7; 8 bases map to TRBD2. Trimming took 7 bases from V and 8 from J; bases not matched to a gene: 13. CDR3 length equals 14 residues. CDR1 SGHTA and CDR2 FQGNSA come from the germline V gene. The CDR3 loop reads CASTSYQTSEKQYL. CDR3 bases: TGTGCCAGCACCTCCTATCAGACTAGCGAGAAGCAGTACCTC.

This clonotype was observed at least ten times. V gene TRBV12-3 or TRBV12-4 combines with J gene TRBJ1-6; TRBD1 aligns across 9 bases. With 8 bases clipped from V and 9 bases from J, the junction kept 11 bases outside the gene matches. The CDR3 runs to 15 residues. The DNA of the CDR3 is TGTGCCAGCGAGCGACAGGGGGTGACGAGTTCACCCCTCCACTTT. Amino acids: CASERQGVTSSPLHF.

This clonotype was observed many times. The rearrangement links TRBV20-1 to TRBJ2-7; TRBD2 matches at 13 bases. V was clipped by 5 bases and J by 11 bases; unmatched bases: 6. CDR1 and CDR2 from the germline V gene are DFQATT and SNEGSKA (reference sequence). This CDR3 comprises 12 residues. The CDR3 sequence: CSALLAGGGKYF. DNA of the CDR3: TGCAGTGCTCTACTAGCGGGAGGGGGGAAGTACTTC.

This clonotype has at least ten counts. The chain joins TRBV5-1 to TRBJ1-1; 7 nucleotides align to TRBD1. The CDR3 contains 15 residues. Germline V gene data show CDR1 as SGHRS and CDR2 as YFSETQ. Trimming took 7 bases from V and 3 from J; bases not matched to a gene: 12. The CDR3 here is CASGNEGAGDTEAFF. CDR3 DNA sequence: TGCGCCAGCGGAAATGAGGGGGCAGGGGACACTGAAGCTTTCTTT.

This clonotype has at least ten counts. CDR3 nucleotide sequence: TGTGCCAGCAGCCCGCACAAGGGCGGGAGAGGGGAGACCCAGTACTTC. Its protein is CASSPHKGGRGETQYF. The J gene is TRBJ2-5, the V gene TRBV4-2; TRBD2 matches 7 bases. The CDR3 contains 16 residues. With V trimmed by 4 bases and J by 5 bases, 13 bases remained unmatched. Germline V gives CDR1 LGHNA, CDR2 YNFKEQ.

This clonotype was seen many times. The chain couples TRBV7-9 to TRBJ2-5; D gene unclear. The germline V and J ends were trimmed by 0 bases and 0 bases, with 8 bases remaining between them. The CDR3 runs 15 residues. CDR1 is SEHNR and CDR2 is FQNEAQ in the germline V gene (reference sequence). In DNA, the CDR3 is TGTGCCAGCAGCTTAGCGGGGTTGTACCAAGAGACCCAGTACTTC. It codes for CASSLAGLYQETQYF.

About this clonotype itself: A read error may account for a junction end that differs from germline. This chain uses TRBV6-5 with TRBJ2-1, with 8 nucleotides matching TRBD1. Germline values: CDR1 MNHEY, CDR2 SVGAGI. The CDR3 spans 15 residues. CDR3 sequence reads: CASSSDRGMFNDQFF. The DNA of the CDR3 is TGTGCCAGCAGTTCTGACAGGGGAATGTTCAATGACCAGTTCTTC.

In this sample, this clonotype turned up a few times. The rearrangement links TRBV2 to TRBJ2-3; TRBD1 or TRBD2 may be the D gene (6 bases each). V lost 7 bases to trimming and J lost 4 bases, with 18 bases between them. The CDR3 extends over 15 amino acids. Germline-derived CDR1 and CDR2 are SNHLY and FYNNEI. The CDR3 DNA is TGTGCCAGCATCGATCCGGGGGCGGTGGCAGATACGCAGTATTTT. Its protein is CASIDPGAVADTQYF.

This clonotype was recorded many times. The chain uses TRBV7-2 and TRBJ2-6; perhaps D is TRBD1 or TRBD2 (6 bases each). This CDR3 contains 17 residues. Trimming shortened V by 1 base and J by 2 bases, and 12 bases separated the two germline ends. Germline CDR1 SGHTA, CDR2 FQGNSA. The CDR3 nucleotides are TGTGCCAGCAGCTTAGGAGGGGGGTCGACTGGGGCCAACGTCCTGACTTTC. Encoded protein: CASSLGGGSTGANVLTF.

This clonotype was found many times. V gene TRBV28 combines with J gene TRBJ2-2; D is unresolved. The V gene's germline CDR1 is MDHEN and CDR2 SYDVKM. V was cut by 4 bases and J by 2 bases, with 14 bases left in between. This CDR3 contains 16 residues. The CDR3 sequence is CASSYPGPKNTGELFF. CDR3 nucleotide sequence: TGTGCCAGCAGTTATCCGGGCCCAAAAAACACCGGGGAGCTGTTTTTT.

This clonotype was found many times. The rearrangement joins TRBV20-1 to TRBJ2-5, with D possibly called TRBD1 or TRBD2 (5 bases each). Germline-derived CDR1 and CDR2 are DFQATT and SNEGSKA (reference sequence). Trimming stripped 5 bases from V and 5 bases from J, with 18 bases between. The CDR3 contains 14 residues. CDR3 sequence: CSAGAGPGQETQYF. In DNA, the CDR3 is TGCAGTGCTGGGGCGGGTCCCGGCCAGGAGACCCAGTACTTC.